Included here is one T cell receptor (beta chain) sequence, with context. This entry comes from a study of blood T cell repertoires in COVID-19. Whole-study context: The origin of the acute and convalescent COVID-19 samples was the United States, Italy and Spain.

The germline gives CDR1 MNHEY, CDR2 SVGAGI. This CDR3 has 14 residues. Trimming removed 7 bases from V and 8 bases from J, with 18 bases in between. Profiling relied on immunoSEQ multiplex PCR, and the TCRdb table lists in-frame clones only, not all of them. This sample has about 200,000 clones, with about nine tenths found just once. The rearrangement links TRBV6-5 to TRBJ2-1; D might be TRBD2 (7 bases). The sequenced sample consisted of peripheral blood. The sequence was collected from a man in his forties or fifties with acute or convalescent COVID-19. The CDR3 spells CASIFHTGGDEQFF. CDR3 DNA sequence: TGTGCCAGCATTTTCCACACGGGGGGCGATGAGCAGTTCTTC.